The 5 T cell receptor beta chains below were found in one sample sequenced in a study of naive and memory T cell subsets. Sample treatment: skin biopsy from saline-injected control site (resident skin T cells). Unsorted total RNA, about 1 to 1,100 ng, was DNase treated before reverse transcription. Amplification of ligated cDNA took four PCR rounds with SP2 and nested alpha and beta constant primers. MiXCR was run by TCRdb on the UMI-ligation and nested PCR reads, yielding one entry per CDR3 protein. The top ten clones hold roughly 18% of a sample with 180 or so distinct CDR3 sequences, over 70% of them seen once. This specimen was skin, taken from a saline injection site in the skin. These receptors were taken from an adult in good health.

A word on this clonotype: This beta chain came through as a stray read in a library set up for alpha chains, and its size says little. The chain carries TRBV7-2 and TRBJ1-2; the D is unclear. This CDR3 is 13 amino acids long. Trimming cost V 1 base and J 5 bases, with 8 bases left between them. CDR1 is SGHTA and CDR2 is FQGNSA in the germline V gene. CDR3 coding DNA: TGTGCCAGCAGCTTAGTAGGAGAGTATGGCTACACCTTC. It translates to CASSLVGEYGYTF.

Remarks on this clonotype: Within a library made for alpha chains, this beta chain is off target, and its count is uninformative. The rearrangement links TRBV6-6 to TRBJ2-7; TRBD2 is a possible D gene (5 bases). Trimming pared 7 bases from V and 6 bases from J, leaving 16 bases between. CDR3 size: 13 residues. Looked up from germline, CDR1 is MNHNY and CDR2 is SVGAGI (reference sequence). The CDR3 DNA follows: TGTGCCAGCACTGACACCTCCCGGGGCGAGCAGTACTTC. This encodes CASTDTSRGEQYF.

Turning to this clonotype: For a library built for alpha chains, this beta chain is a stray read; little rests on its size. The chain carries TRBV5-1 and TRBJ2-2, with no clear D. Trimming left V 5 bases short and J 1 base short, with 9 bases between. The CDR3 consists of 14 residues. From germline, CDR1 is SGHRS and CDR2 YFSETQ. The CDR3 DNA sequence: TGCGCCAGCAGTTATAGCAGGAACACCGGGGAGCTGTTTTTT. Amino acids: CASSYSRNTGELFF.

Turning to this clonotype: Sequence at one end of the junction differs from germline and may be a read error. Found in a library prepared for alpha chains, this beta chain is an off-target read, and its abundance has little meaning. CDR3 bases: TGCAGTGTCGAGCAGGGGACAGGGAGTGGTCAGCCCCAGAATTTT. Its protein product is CSVEQGTGSGQPQNF. J is TRBJ1-5 and V is TRBV20-1, with 9 bases lining up with TRBD1. This CDR3 is 15 amino acids long. Germline V gives CDR1 DFQATT, CDR2 SNEGSKA (reference sequence).

As for this clonotype: Found in a library prepared for alpha chains, this beta chain is an off-target read, and its abundance has little meaning. This chain connects TRBV11-2 to TRBJ1-1, with D possibly matching TRBD1 (5 bases). The CDR3 covers 15 residues. V lost 1 base and J lost 7, with 16 bases in between. The V gene's germline CDR1 is SGHAT and CDR2 FQNNGV. CDR3 region: CASSLGILWGNEAFF. CDR3 coding DNA: TGTGCCAGCAGCTTAGGAATACTTTGGGGCAATGAAGCTTTCTTT.